Listed below are T cell receptor beta chains from one sample, sequenced in a study of shared clonotypes between healthy human individuals. Measured with immunoSEQ multiplex PCR; TCRdb has only the in-frame clones, and not every one. The table lists around 200,000 clones, approximately 62% of them singletons, with more than 9% in the top ten. The sample comprised memory CD4+ T cells sorted from blood. The source of these receptors is a man aged 25-45 years in good health. Each CDR3 is given with its conserved first and last residue. A D gene is named only where the DNA matches it firmly. Not every row has a clone size; where given, it reads once, few, many or a size class.

D gene	V gene	clone size	J gene	CDR3 protein	CDR3 DNA
TRBD2	TRBV4-3	NA	TRBJ2-2	CASSQEPMTSGSATGELFF	TGCGCCAGCAGCCAAGAACCTATGACTAGCGGGAGTGCGACCGGGGAGCTGTTTTTT
TRBD2	TRBV5-1	once	TRBJ2-3	CASSSEGLAGEFTSTDTQYF	TGCGCCAGCAGCTCTGAGGGACTAGCGGGAGAGTTCACTAGCACAGATACGCAGTATTTT
TRBD2	TRBV27	NA	TRBJ2-7	CASSSQAGGAYEQYF	TGTGCCAGCAGTTCTCAAGCGGGAGGCGCCTACGAGCAGTACTTC
NA	TRBV6-6	NA	TRBJ2-3	CASSMGVARYTQYF	TGTGCCAGCAGCATGGGAGTGGCACGGTATACGCAGTATTTT
NA	TRBV5-5	few	TRBJ2-5	CASSSPGQETQYF	TGTGCCAGCAGCAGTCCGGGGCAAGAGACCCAGTACTTC
NA	TRBV6-5	NA	TRBJ1-5	CASSYSSNQPQHF	TGTGCCAGCAGTTACTCTAGCAATCAGCCCCAGCATTTT
NA	TRBV15	few	TRBJ1-5	CATSTFRNQPQHF	TGTGCCACCAGCACCTTCAGGAATCAGCCCCAGCATTTT
NA	TRBV6-6	NA	TRBJ2-3	CASSYRRSTDTQYF	TGTGCCAGCAGTTACAGGAGGAGCACAGATACGCAGTATTTT
NA	TRBV9	NA	TRBJ2-1	CASSLTTTGLAYEQFF	TGTGCCAGCAGCCTGACCACCACCGGCCTAGCCTATGAGCAGTTCTTC
NA	TRBV10-2	many	TRBJ1-5	CASSLNRVGNNQPQHF	TGCGCCAGCAGTCTCAACAGGGTCGGTAACAATCAGCCCCAGCATTTT
NA	TRBV19	NA	TRBJ2-7	CASSFLGTVNEQYF	TGTGCCAGTAGTTTTCTAGGAACTGTAAACGAGCAGTACTTC
TRBD2	TRBV7-9	NA	TRBJ2-1	CASSLALLANNEQFF	TGTGCCAGCAGCTTAGCGCTACTAGCGAACAATGAGCAGTTCTTC
NA	TRBV30	NA	TRBJ2-4	CAWSEKNIQYF	TGTGCCTGGAGTGAGAAAAACATTCAGTACTTC
NA	TRBV10-3	few	TRBJ2-3	CATRNRVDTQYF	TGTGCCACCCGAAACAGGGTAGATACGCAGTATTTT
NA	TRBV11-2	NA	TRBJ1-1	CASSLDWNTEAFF	TGTGCCAGCAGCTTAGATTGGAACACTGAAGCTTTCTTT
TRBD2	TRBV29-1	NA	TRBJ2-4	CSVGETSGRLVAKNIQYF	TGCAGCGTTGGTGAAACTAGCGGGAGGCTCGTAGCCAAAAACATTCAGTACTTC
NA	TRBV2	NA	TRBJ2-1	CASSEAGFIGEQFF	TGTGCCAGCAGTGAAGCGGGCTTCATCGGTGAGCAGTTCTTC
TRBD2	TRBV6-1	NA	TRBJ2-1	CASSGRTSGRANTNEQFF	TGTGCCAGCAGTGGGAGGACTAGCGGGAGGGCCAATACCAATGAGCAGTTCTTC
NA	TRBV5-1	NA	TRBJ1-4	CASSLDPPGGPEKLFF	TGCGCCAGCAGCTTGGATCCCCCCGGGGGGCCTGAAAAACTGTTTTTT
NA	TRBV2	NA	TRBJ2-7	CASSASGYEQYF	TGTGCCAGCAGTGCGTCGGGCTACGAGCAGTACTTC
NA	TRBV9	few	TRBJ2-1	CASSIGGSGEQFF	TGTGCCAGCAGCATCGGGGGAAGCGGTGAGCAGTTCTTC
TRBD1	TRBV5-1	NA	TRBJ2-3	CASTPSGTGFLGTDTQYF	TGCGCCAGCACCCCCTCCGGGACAGGGTTTCTCGGCACAGATACGCAGTATTTT
TRBD2	TRBV5-1	NA	TRBJ2-1	CASSLARTSGSNEQFF	TGCGCCAGCAGCTTGGCCCGGACTAGCGGGAGTAATGAGCAGTTCTTC
TRBD2	TRBV7-8	NA	TRBJ2-3	CASSSDTIAGGGTDTQYF	TGTGCCAGCAGCTCCGACACTATAGCGGGAGGGGGCACAGATACGCAGTATTTT
TRBD2	TRBV5-1	NA	TRBJ2-5	CASSLASVLATTETQYF	TGCGCCAGCAGCTTGGCCTCGGTACTAGCGACCACAGAGACCCAGTACTTC
NA	TRBV4-3	NA	TRBJ1-1	CASSQRATENTEAFF	TGCGCCAGCAGCCAACGGGCCACAGAGAACACTGAAGCTTTCTTT
TRBD1	TRBV19	NA	TRBJ1-5	CASSIGQASNQPQHF	TGTGCCAGTAGTATTGGACAGGCTAGCAATCAGCCCCAGCATTTT
TRBD2	TRBV7-6	NA	TRBJ2-5	CASSSQRPFAGGAQETQYF	TGTGCCAGCAGCTCCCAGAGACCCTTCGCGGGAGGGGCACAAGAGACCCAGTACTTC
NA	TRBV5-1	few	TRBJ1-2	CASSYDSTGEYGYTF	TGCGCCAGCAGCTACGATTCCACGGGGGAATATGGCTACACCTTC
TRBD1	TRBV29-1	NA	TRBJ2-7	CSGGPGQHEQYF	TGCAGCGGGGGACCGGGACAGCACGAGCAGTACTTC
NA	TRBV11-2	NA	TRBJ1-5	CASSLDLVWSQPQHF	TGTGCCAGCAGCTTAGATCTGGTCTGGAGTCAGCCCCAGCATTTT
NA	TRBV2	few	TRBJ1-2	CASSEQGLNYGYTF	TGTGCCAGCAGTGAACAGGGACTAAACTATGGCTACACCTTC
TRBD2	TRBV6-5	NA	TRBJ2-1	CASRGRALYNEQFF	TGTGCCAGCAGGGGGAGGGCCTTGTACAATGAGCAGTTCTTC
NA	TRBV9	NA	TRBJ2-3	CASSVEVGERDSPTDTQYF	TGTGCCAGCAGCGTAGAGGTAGGGGAGAGGGATTCCCCCACAGATACGCAGTATTTT
NA	TRBV6-1	many	TRBJ2-6	CASNTVTGANVLTF	TGTGCCAGCAACACGGTTACTGGGGCCAACGTCCTGACTTTC
TRBD1	TRBV14	NA	TRBJ2-5	CASSPRDRGPLETQYF	TGTGCCAGCAGCCCCCGGGACAGGGGGCCCTTAGAGACCCAGTACTTC
NA	TRBV10-3	once	TRBJ2-7	CAISGGGPLEQYF	TGTGCCATCAGTGGGGGCGGACCTCTCGAGCAGTACTTC
TRBD2	TRBV7-2	NA	TRBJ2-1	CASSPPGLAKYNEQFF	TGTGCCAGCAGCCCCCCGGGACTAGCCAAGTACAATGAGCAGTTCTTC
TRBD2	TRBV2	NA	TRBJ2-3	CASSDAAGGPSTDTQYF	TGTGCCAGCAGTGACGCAGCGGGAGGGCCTAGCACAGATACGCAGTATTTT
TRBD1	TRBV6-1	NA	TRBJ1-2	CASSTTGVNYGYTF	TGTGCCAGCAGCACGACAGGGGTAAACTATGGCTACACCTTC
NA	TRBV14	NA	TRBJ1-3	CASSQAVPGNTIYF	TGTGCCAGCAGCCAAGCGGTGCCTGGAAACACCATATATTTT